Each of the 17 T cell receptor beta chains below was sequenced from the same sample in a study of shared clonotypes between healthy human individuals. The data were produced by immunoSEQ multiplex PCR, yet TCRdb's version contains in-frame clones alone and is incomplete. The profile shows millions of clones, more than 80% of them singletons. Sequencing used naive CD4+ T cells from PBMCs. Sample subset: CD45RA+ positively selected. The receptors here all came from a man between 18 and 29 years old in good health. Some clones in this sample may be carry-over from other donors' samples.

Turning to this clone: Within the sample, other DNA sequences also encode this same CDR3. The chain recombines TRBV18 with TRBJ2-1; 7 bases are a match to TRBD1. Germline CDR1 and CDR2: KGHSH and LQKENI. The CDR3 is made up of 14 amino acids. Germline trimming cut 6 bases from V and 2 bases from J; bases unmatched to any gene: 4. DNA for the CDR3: TGTGCCAGCTCCCCGGACAGGACCTACAATGAGCAGTTCTTC. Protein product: CASSPDRTYNEQFF.

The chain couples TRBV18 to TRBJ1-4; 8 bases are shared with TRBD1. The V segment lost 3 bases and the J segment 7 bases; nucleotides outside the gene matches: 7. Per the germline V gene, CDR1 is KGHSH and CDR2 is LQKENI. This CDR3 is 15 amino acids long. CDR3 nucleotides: TGTGCCAGCTCACCTAGGGCAGGGGGCGGTGAAAAACTGTTTTTT. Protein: CASSPRAGGGEKLFF.

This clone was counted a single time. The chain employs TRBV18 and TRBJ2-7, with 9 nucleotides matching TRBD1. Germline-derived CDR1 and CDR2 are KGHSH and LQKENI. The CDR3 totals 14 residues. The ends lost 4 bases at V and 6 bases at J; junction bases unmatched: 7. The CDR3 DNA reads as TGTGCCAGCTCACTACAGGGGGCTCCTGGCGAGCAGTACTTC. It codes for CASSLQGAPGEQYF.

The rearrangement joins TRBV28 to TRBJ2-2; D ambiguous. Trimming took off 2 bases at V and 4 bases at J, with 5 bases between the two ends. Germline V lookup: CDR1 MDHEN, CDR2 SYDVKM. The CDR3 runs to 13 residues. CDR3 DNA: TGTGCCAGCAGTTTACCATTCACCGGGGAGCTGTTTTTT. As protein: CASSLPFTGELFF.

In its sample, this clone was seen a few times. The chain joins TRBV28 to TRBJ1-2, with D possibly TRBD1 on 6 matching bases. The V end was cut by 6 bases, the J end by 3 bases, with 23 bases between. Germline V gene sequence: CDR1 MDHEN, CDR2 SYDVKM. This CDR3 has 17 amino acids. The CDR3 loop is CASRNVQGGSGDYGYTF. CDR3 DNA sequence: TGTGCCAGCAGGAACGTACAGGGAGGGAGTGGTGACTATGGCTACACCTTC.

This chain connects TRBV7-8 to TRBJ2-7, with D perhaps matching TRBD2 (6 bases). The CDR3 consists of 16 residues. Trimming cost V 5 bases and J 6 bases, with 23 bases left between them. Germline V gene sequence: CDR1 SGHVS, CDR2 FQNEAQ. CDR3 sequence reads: CASSPRVELRRGEQYF. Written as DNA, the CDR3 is TGTGCCAGCAGCCCCCGGGTGGAGCTTCGGCGGGGCGAGCAGTACTTC.

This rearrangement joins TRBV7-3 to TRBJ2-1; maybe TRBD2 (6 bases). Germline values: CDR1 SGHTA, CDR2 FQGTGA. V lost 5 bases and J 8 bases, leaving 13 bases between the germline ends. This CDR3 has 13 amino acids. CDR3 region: CASSPAGGDEQFF. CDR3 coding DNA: TGTGCCAGCAGCCCCGCCGGGGGTGATGAGCAGTTCTTC.

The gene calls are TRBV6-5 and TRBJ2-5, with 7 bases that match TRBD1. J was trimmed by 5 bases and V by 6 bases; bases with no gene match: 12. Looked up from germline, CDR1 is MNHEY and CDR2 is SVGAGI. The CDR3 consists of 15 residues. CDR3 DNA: TGTGCCAGCAGGCCCACAGGGGCCCGTTGGGAGACCCAGTACTTC. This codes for CASRPTGARWETQYF.

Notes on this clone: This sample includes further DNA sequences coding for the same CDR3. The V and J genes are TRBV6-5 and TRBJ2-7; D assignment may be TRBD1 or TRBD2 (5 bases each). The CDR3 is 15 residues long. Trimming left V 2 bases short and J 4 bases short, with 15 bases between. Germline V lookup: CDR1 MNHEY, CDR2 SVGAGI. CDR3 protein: CASSYRDRGLYEQYF. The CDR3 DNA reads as TGTGCCAGCAGTTACCGGGACCGGGGTTTGTACGAGCAGTACTTC.

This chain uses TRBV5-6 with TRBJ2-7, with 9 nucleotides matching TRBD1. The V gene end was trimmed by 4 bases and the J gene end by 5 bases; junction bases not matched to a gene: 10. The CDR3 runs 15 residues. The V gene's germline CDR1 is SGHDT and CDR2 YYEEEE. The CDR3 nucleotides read TGTGCCAGCAGCCCCGCCCGGACAGGGGCCCACGAGCAGTACTTC. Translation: CASSPARTGAHEQYF.

The CDR3 loop reads CSVSSITDTQYF. The CDR3 nucleotides are TGCAGCGTCTCCTCTATCACAGATACGCAGTATTTT. The chain is built from TRBV29-1 and TRBJ2-3; D remains ambiguous. The CDR3 is 12 amino acids. The V end was cut by 6 bases, the J end by 2 bases, with 9 bases between. Per the germline V gene, CDR1 is SQVTM and CDR2 is ANQGSEA.

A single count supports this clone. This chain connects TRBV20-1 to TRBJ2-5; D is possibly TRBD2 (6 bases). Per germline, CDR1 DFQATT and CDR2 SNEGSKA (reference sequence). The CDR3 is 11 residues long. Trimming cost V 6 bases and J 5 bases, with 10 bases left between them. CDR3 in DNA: TGCAGTGCCTTAGGGAGGGAGACCCAGTACTTC. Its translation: CSALGRETQYF.

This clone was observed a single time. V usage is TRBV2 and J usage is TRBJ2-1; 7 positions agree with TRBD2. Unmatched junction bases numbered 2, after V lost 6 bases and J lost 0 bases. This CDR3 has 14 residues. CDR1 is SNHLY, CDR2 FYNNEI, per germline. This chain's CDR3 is CASRRESSYNEQFF. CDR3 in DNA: TGTGCCAGCAGGCGGGAGAGCTCCTACAATGAGCAGTTCTTC.

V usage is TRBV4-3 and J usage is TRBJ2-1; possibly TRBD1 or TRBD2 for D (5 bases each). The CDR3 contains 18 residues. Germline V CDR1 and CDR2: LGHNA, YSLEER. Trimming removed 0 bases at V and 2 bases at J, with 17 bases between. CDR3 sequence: CASSQDPVGGAPYNEQFF. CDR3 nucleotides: TGCGCCAGCAGCCAAGATCCGGTTGGGGGAGCCCCCTACAATGAGCAGTTCTTC.

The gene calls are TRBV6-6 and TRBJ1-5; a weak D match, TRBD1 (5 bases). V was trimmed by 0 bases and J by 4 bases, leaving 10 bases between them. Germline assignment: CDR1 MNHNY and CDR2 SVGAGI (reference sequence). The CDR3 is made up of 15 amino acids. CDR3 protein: CASSYSWGGNQPQHF. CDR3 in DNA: TGTGCCAGCAGTTACTCTTGGGGCGGGAATCAGCCCCAGCATTTT.

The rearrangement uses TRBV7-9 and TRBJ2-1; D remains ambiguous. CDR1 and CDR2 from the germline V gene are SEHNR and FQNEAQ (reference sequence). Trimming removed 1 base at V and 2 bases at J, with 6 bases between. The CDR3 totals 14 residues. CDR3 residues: CASSLGHPYNEQFF. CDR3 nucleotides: TGTGCCAGCAGCTTAGGGCATCCCTACAATGAGCAGTTCTTC.

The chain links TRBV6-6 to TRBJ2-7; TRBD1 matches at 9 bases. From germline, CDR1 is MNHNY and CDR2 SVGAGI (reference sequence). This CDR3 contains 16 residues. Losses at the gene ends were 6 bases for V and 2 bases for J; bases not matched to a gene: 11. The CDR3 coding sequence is TGTGCCAGCAGACCTCAGCCGGGACAGGGTGCCTACGAGCAGTACTTC. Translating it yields CASRPQPGQGAYEQYF.